The 3 T cell receptor beta chains below were found in one sample sequenced in a study of CD8+ T cells in alopecia areata. Following RNA extraction, reverse transcription yielded cDNA that acted as the sequencing template. Profiled with immunoSEQ multiplex PCR; TCRdb holds only in-frame clones, not every one. The table has approximately 180,000 clones, over 55% seen once. The material was CD4+ T cells sorted from blood, obtained at week 0. Source of these receptors: a human donor with alopecia areata.

The gene calls are TRBV25-1 and TRBJ1-2; tentative D call: TRBD1 (6 bases). CDR3 length: 12 residues. Germline V CDR1 and CDR2: MGHDK, SYGVNS. Trimming left V 6 bases short and J 4 bases short, with 9 bases between. In nucleotides, the CDR3 is TGTGCCAGCAGCGACAGGTCCTATGGCTACACCTTC. It is translated as CASSDRSYGYTF.

The chain uses TRBV28 and TRBJ1-1; TRBD1 might be the D (6 bases). CDR3 length: 14 amino acids. CDR1 MDHEN and CDR2 SYDVKM come from the germline V gene. With 5 bases removed from V and 1 base from J, the gap between germline ends came to 11 bases. The CDR3 bases are TGTGCCAGCAGTCTCAAGACAGGGAACACTGAAGCTTTCTTT. Protein sequence: CASSLKTGNTEAFF.

This chain joins TRBV29-1 and TRBJ2-1, with TRBD2 matching 10 bases. V shed 2 bases, J shed 8 bases, and the junction held 3 bases outside the gene matches. CDR3 length: 13 residues. From germline, CDR1 is SQVTM and CDR2 ANQGSEA. The CDR3: CSVEYGTSDEQFF. The CDR3 bases are TGCAGCGTTGAATATGGGACTAGCGATGAGCAGTTCTTC.